This is a list of T cell receptor beta chains from one sample in a study of CD8+CD57+ T cells in acquired aplastic anemia. TCRdb re-called the reads through MiXCR, storing one row per CDR3 protein. The repertoire consists of about 180,000 distinct CDR3 sequences, with roughly 65% occurring once and the leading ten covering about 39%. Sequencing was performed on sorted CD4+, CD8+, or CD8+CD57+ T cells (not recorded which) from PBMCs. These receptors were collected from a human donor with aplastic anemia. The CDR3 runs from the conserved cysteine through the conserved F or W. A D gene is named only where the DNA matches it firmly. Clone size, where shown, is once, few, many, or a class for clones that have expanded.

D gene: TRBD2
V gene: TRBV2
J gene: TRBJ2-5
clone size: -
CDR3 DNA: TGTGCCAGCAGTGGACCCGGGACTACCCAAGAGACCCAGTACTTC
CDR3 protein: CASSGPGTTQETQYF

D gene: -
V gene: TRBV10-1
J gene: TRBJ1-3
clone size: -
CDR3 DNA: TGCGCCAGCAGTGCCAGGAGCTCTGGAAACACCATATATTTT
CDR3 protein: CASSARSSGNTIYF

D gene: -
V gene: TRBV3-1
J gene: TRBJ1-1
clone size: -
CDR3 DNA: TGTGCCAGCAGCCATACGACGGAAAACACTGAAGCTTTCTTT
CDR3 protein: CASSHTTENTEAFF

D gene: -
V gene: TRBV2
J gene: TRBJ1-1
clone size: -
CDR3 DNA: TGTGCCAGCAGTGATCAGGCGAACACTGAAGCTTTCTTT
CDR3 protein: CASSDQANTEAFF

D gene: TRBD1
V gene: TRBV2
J gene: TRBJ2-7
clone size: -
CDR3 DNA: TGTGCCAGCAGTAAGGACAGGGGCCACGAGCAGTACTTC
CDR3 protein: CASSKDRGHEQYF

D gene: TRBD1
V gene: TRBV20-1
J gene: TRBJ1-6
clone size: -
CDR3 DNA: TGCAGTGCCTCAAGGGATCTACAGGGGGAGAGTTCACCCCTCCACTTT
CDR3 protein: CSASRDLQGESSPLHF

D gene: -
V gene: TRBV27
J gene: TRBJ1-6
clone size: many
CDR3 DNA: TGTGCCAGCAAATTAGCAGGTTGGAATTCACCCCTCCACTTT
CDR3 protein: CASKLAGWNSPLHF

D gene: TRBD2
V gene: TRBV19
J gene: TRBJ2-3
clone size: many
CDR3 DNA: TGTGCCAGTAGTCCCCTAGCGGTCCGCACAGATACGCAGTATTTT
CDR3 protein: CASSPLAVRTDTQYF

D gene: TRBD1
V gene: TRBV24-1
J gene: TRBJ2-7
clone size: -
CDR3 DNA: TGTGCCACCAGTGATTTAGGGGACAGTGGCAACTACGAGCAGTACTTC
CDR3 protein: CATSDLGDSGNYEQYF

D gene: -
V gene: TRBV29-1
J gene: TRBJ2-3
clone size: -
CDR3 DNA: TGCAGCGTTGCGGGATTTGGTAGAACAGATACGCAGTATTTT
CDR3 protein: CSVAGFGRTDTQYF

D gene: -
V gene: TRBV5-4
J gene: TRBJ1-1
clone size: -
CDR3 DNA: TGTGCCAGCAGCTTAGGGATCAGGGAAGCTTTCTTT
CDR3 protein: CASSLGIREAFF

D gene: TRBD2
V gene: TRBV7-9
J gene: TRBJ2-3
clone size: -
CDR3 DNA: TGTGCCAGCAGCCCCGGGACTAGCGGCACAGATACGCAGTATTTT
CDR3 protein: CASSPGTSGTDTQYF

D gene: TRBD1
V gene: TRBV10-3
J gene: TRBJ1-2
clone size: -
CDR3 DNA: TGTGCCATCAGTGACTTTACAGGGGCGGGGGGCTACACCTTC
CDR3 protein: CAISDFTGAGGYTF

D gene: -
V gene: TRBV29-1
J gene: TRBJ2-2
clone size: -
CDR3 DNA: TGCAGCGTTGAAGATCCGGCCGGGGAGCTGTTTTTT
CDR3 protein: CSVEDPAGELFF

D gene: -
V gene: TRBV28
J gene: TRBJ2-5
clone size: -
CDR3 DNA: TGTGCCAGCAGCCCACAGGGAATCGAGACCCAGTACTTC
CDR3 protein: CASSPQGIETQYF

D gene: -
V gene: TRBV7-9
J gene: TRBJ1-4
clone size: -
CDR3 DNA: TGTGCCAGCAGCAATGACCGAAATGAAAAACTGTTTTTT
CDR3 protein: CASSNDRNEKLFF

D gene: -
V gene: TRBV7-8
J gene: TRBJ2-7
clone size: few
CDR3 DNA: TGTGCCAGCAGCGTAATGGAGGGGCCATCCTACGAGCAGTACTTC
CDR3 protein: CASSVMEGPSYEQYF

D gene: -
V gene: TRBV6-5
J gene: TRBJ2-5
clone size: -
CDR3 DNA: TGTGCCAGCAGTTACTCGGCCTCCCCAGAGACCCAGTACTTC
CDR3 protein: CASSYSASPETQYF

D gene: -
V gene: TRBV25-1
J gene: TRBJ2-3
clone size: -
CDR3 DNA: TGTGCCAGCAGGAGAGACCGGTTGGGGAGCAGAGATACGCAGTATTTT
CDR3 protein: CASRRDRLGSRDTQYF

D gene: -
V gene: TRBV25-1
J gene: TRBJ1-2
clone size: many
CDR3 DNA: TGTGCCAGCAGTGAAGGGAACTATGGCTACACCTTC
CDR3 protein: CASSEGNYGYTF

D gene: -
V gene: TRBV2
J gene: TRBJ1-1
clone size: many
CDR3 DNA: TGTGCCAGCAGTGAAGCGGAGGGCCAGGTTAACACTGAAGCTTTCTTT
CDR3 protein: CASSEAEGQVNTEAFF

D gene: -
V gene: TRBV19
J gene: TRBJ2-7
clone size: -
CDR3 DNA: TGTGCCAGTAGTATAGCGAGGAACGAGCAGTACTTC
CDR3 protein: CASSIARNEQYF

D gene: -
V gene: TRBV7-6
J gene: TRBJ1-5
clone size: once
CDR3 DNA: TGTGCCAGCAGCTTACAACGGGGTGGCAATCAGCCCCAGCATTTT
CDR3 protein: CASSLQRGGNQPQHF

D gene: TRBD2
V gene: TRBV24-1
J gene: TRBJ2-1
clone size: -
CDR3 DNA: TGTGCCACCAGTGATCCAAGCGGGGAATCCTACAATGAGCAGTTCTTC
CDR3 protein: CATSDPSGESYNEQFF

D gene: -
V gene: TRBV7-2
J gene: TRBJ1-5
clone size: -
CDR3 DNA: TGTGCCAGCAGCCCCCGGGGGGCGTCGGGGCAGCCCCAGCATTTT
CDR3 protein: CASSPRGASGQPQHF

D gene: -
V gene: TRBV7-8
J gene: TRBJ1-2
clone size: -
CDR3 DNA: TGTGCCAGCGGCTTAGCCCGGACTGATACTAACTATGGCTACACCTTC
CDR3 protein: CASGLARTDTNYGYTF

D gene: -
V gene: TRBV5-6
J gene: TRBJ1-2
clone size: -
CDR3 DNA: TGTGCCAGCAGCTCTGAGGCAGGGGCATATGGCTACACCTTC
CDR3 protein: CASSSEAGAYGYTF

D gene: -
V gene: TRBV7-9
J gene: TRBJ1-4
clone size: many
CDR3 DNA: TGTGCCAGCAGCGGAGAAGGTGGCACTAATGAAAAACTGTTTTTT
CDR3 protein: CASSGEGGTNEKLFF

D gene: -
V gene: TRBV7-3
J gene: TRBJ2-7
clone size: -
CDR3 DNA: TGTGCCAGCAGTGAAAGTAGCCAAACCTACGAGCAGTACTTC
CDR3 protein: CASSESSQTYEQYF

D gene: TRBD1
V gene: TRBV5-1
J gene: TRBJ1-6
clone size: -
CDR3 DNA: TGCGCCAGCAGCACCGGGACAGGGGGGTCGTCCTGGTCACCCCTCCACTTT
CDR3 protein: CASSTGTGGSSWSPLHF

D gene: -
V gene: TRBV5-6
J gene: TRBJ1-3
clone size: -
CDR3 DNA: TGTGCCAGCAGCCCTGCGACAGGTTGGATCTCTGGAAACACCATATATTTT
CDR3 protein: CASSPATGWISGNTIYF

D gene: -
V gene: TRBV5-1
J gene: TRBJ2-1
clone size: many
CDR3 DNA: TGCGCCAGCAGCTTGGGGGGCTTTGAGCAGTTCTTC
CDR3 protein: CASSLGGFEQFF

D gene: -
V gene: TRBV10-3
J gene: TRBJ2-1
clone size: -
CDR3 DNA: TGTGCCATCAGTGAGGGGCAGTCCTACAATGAGCAGCTCTTC
CDR3 protein: CAISEGQSYNEQLF

D gene: TRBD2
V gene: TRBV4-1
J gene: TRBJ2-2
clone size: once
CDR3 DNA: TGCGCCAGCAGCCAAGAGAACGGGGGGAAGACCGGGGAGCTGTTTTTT
CDR3 protein: CASSQENGGKTGELFF

D gene: -
V gene: TRBV7-2
J gene: TRBJ2-7
clone size: few
CDR3 DNA: TGTGCCAGCAGCGGGCGGATGACCTACGAGCAGTACTTC
CDR3 protein: CASSGRMTYEQYF

D gene: -
V gene: TRBV25-1
J gene: TRBJ2-1
clone size: -
CDR3 DNA: TGTGCCAGCAGTGAAAGGGGAAGGAATGAGCAGTTCTTC
CDR3 protein: CASSERGRNEQFF

D gene: -
V gene: TRBV7-9
J gene: TRBJ1-1
clone size: once
CDR3 DNA: TGTGCCAGCAGCTTAGACGGTATGAAAACTGAAGCTTTCTTT
CDR3 protein: CASSLDGMKTEAFF

D gene: TRBD1
V gene: TRBV2
J gene: TRBJ2-7
clone size: few
CDR3 DNA: TGTGCCAGCTCACCACGGGACAGGGGGAGCTTGAGCTACGAGCAGTACTTC
CDR3 protein: CASSPRDRGSLSYEQYF

D gene: -
V gene: TRBV27
J gene: TRBJ1-2
clone size: many
CDR3 DNA: TGTGCCAGCAGGTTGACAGGCATCAGTCCTAACTATGGCTACACCTTC
CDR3 protein: CASRLTGISPNYGYTF

D gene: -
V gene: TRBV6-1
J gene: TRBJ1-3
clone size: many
CDR3 DNA: TGTGCCAGCAGTCCAGGAGTAACTACTGGAAACACCATATATTTT
CDR3 protein: CASSPGVTTGNTIYF